This is a list of T cell receptor beta chains from one sample in a study of human T cells and chemical hapten exposure. TCRdb redid the calling of the RACE reads with MiXCR, one entry per CDR3 protein. Of a few hundred thousand distinct CDR3 sequences detected, under 6.5% appear once; the ten largest clones hold about 5.4%. Here the sequenced sample was whole blood, taken in connection with sensitization to the hapten diphenylcyclopropenone (DPC). These receptors all stem from a woman in her late teens or twenties with alopecia areata. Some clones in this sample may be carry-over from other donors' samples. CDR3s include the opening cysteine and the closing phenylalanine or tryptophan. The D gene is left open where the match is weak. Only part of the rows carry a size: once, few, many, or a class if the clone is expanded.

TRBJ1-5 few TRBD1 TRBV12-3/TRBV12-4 TGTGCCAGCAGTCGTTCAGGGGGTTCCCAGCATTTT CASSRSGGSQHF
TRBJ2-5 few TRBD1 TRBV7-6 TGTGCCAGCAGCTTCGCCGGGACAGGGGGTCAGACCCAGTACTTC CASSFAGTGGQTQYF
TRBJ2-7 - - TRBV6-5 TGTGCCAGCAGTTACAGTTGGAACTCCGGGTACGAGCAGTACTTC CASSYSWNSGYEQYF
TRBJ2-6 few - TRBV5-1 TGCGCCAGCAGCTTGAGGAGTACTGGGGCCAACGTCCTGACTTTC CASSLRSTGANVLTF
TRBJ2-5 - - TRBV6-2/TRBV6-3 TGTGCCAGCAGGCCGCTGACTCAGTACCAAGAGACCCAGTACTTC CASRPLTQYQETQYF
TRBJ1-2 many TRBD1 TRBV7-6 TGTGCCAGCAGCCCCAGGGGGGGGGGCGCTGATAACTATGGCTACACCTTC CASSPRGGGADNYGYTF
TRBJ2-1 many TRBD2 TRBV5-1 TGCGCCAGCAGCTCGGGACTAGCGGGAGGTGAGCAGTTCTTC CASSSGLAGGEQFF
TRBJ2-7 few - TRBV4-1 TGCGCCAGCAGCCGGTTTGGGGCGGGTTTCTACGAGCAGTACTTC CASSRFGAGFYEQYF
TRBJ1-2 - - TRBV28 TGTGCCAGCAGCCAAAGCCCGATAGAGGCTAACTATGGCTACACCTTC CASSQSPIEANYGYTF
TRBJ2-3 many TRBD2 TRBV27 TGTGCCAGCAGTTTATTCATGACTAGCGGGGGGGCGGATACGCAGTATTTT CASSLFMTSGGADTQYF
TRBJ2-3 few TRBD2 TRBV10-3 TGTGCCATCAGTGGTCAACTAGCGGGGGCCAAGACTAGCACAGATACGCAGTATTTT CAISGQLAGAKTSTDTQYF
TRBJ1-1 many - TRBV12-3/TRBV12-4 TGTGCCAGCAGTTTCTATCGGGAAGGGGAAGCTTTCTTT CASSFYREGEAFF
TRBJ2-3 few - TRBV9 TGTGCCAGCAGCGTAGGAACAGGGCTGAGCACAGATACGCAGTATTTT CASSVGTGLSTDTQYF
TRBJ1-1 few - TRBV5-1 TGCGCCAGCAGGCGTGGACGAATCATGAACACTGAAGCTTTCTTT CASRRGRIMNTEAFF
TRBJ2-3 few - TRBV4-2 TGTGCCAGCAGCCAAGAAGGGCGGGGTCCTAGCACAGATACGCAGTATTTT CASSQEGRGPSTDTQYF
TRBJ2-7 many - TRBV10-3 TGTGCCATCAGTGCAGGTCCCTACGAGCAGTACTTC CAISAGPYEQYF
TRBJ1-1 many - TRBV28 TGTGCCATCCTCCGCTCAGGTCTCTCGATGAACACTGAAGCTTTCTTT CAILRSGLSMNTEAFF
TRBJ2-3 few TRBD1 TRBV6-2/TRBV6-3 TGTGCCAGCAGTATGGACAGGGGCGCTCCCACAGATACGCAGTATTTT CASSMDRGAPTDTQYF
TRBJ1-1 - - TRBV6-1 TGTGCCAGCAGTGGGGCTTTGATGGGTTCCACTGAAGCTTTCTTT CASSGALMGSTEAFF
TRBJ1-6 few TRBD1 TRBV7-2 TGTGCCAGCAGCTTAAGGGACAGGGGAAAACTCCAAAGCTCCTATAATTCACCCCTCCACTTT CASSLRDRGKLQSSYNSPLHF
TRBJ2-1 many TRBD2 TRBV7-9 TGTGCCAGCAGCTTAGCGGAGACTAGCGGGGCCGACAATGAGCAGTTCTTC CASSLAETSGADNEQFF
TRBJ1-4 many - TRBV27 TGTGCCAGCAGTCCCGCAGGACTGCTTGAAAAACTGTTTTTT CASSPAGLLEKLFF
TRBJ2-3 many - TRBV6-5 TGTGCCAGCAGTGTCTTTTCAGGGCGAGCCACAGATACGCAGTATTTT CASSVFSGRATDTQYF
TRBJ1-1 - - TRBV6-5 TGTGCCAGCAGTTACTCGTCCCCAGGGACCGACCTGAACACTGAAGCTTTCTTT CASSYSSPGTDLNTEAFF
TRBJ1-2 - TRBD1 TRBV12-3/TRBV12-4 TGTGCCAGCAGTGAGACAGGGAACTATGGCTACACCTTC CASSETGNYGYTF
TRBJ1-1 many - TRBV6-5 TGTGCCAGCAGTTACTCGACGGGGCAGGGTGATTCATTGGCAACTGAAGCTTTCTTT CASSYSTGQGDSLATEAFF
TRBJ1-1 many TRBD1 TRBV12-3/TRBV12-4 TGTGCCAGCAGTGGGGACAGGGCTGAAGCTTTCTTT CASSGDRAEAFF
TRBJ2-3 - - TRBV4-3 TGCGCCAGCAGCCTTGCACATCAGGGGGGCCGAGATACGCAGTATTTT CASSLAHQGGRDTQYF
TRBJ1-1 many TRBD1 TRBV5-1 TGCGCCAGCAGCTTGGACAGGGGGTACTCTGAAGCTTTCTTT CASSLDRGYSEAFF
TRBJ2-3 many TRBD2 TRBV5-5 TGTGCCAGCAGCTTGGAAGCGGGGGGGCTTTCAGATACGCAGTATTTT CASSLEAGGLSDTQYF
TRBJ1-1 few - TRBV20-1 TGCAGTGCTAGAGATGGGGACAAGTGGAACACTGAAGCTTTCTTT CSARDGDKWNTEAFF
TRBJ1-3 many - TRBV6-6 TGTGCCAGCAGTTACACAGTCGGAAACACCATATATTTT CASSYTVGNTIYF
TRBJ1-4 many - TRBV20-1 TGCAGTGCTGAGGGGGACGGCGCTAATGAAAAACTGTTTTTT CSAEGDGANEKLFF
TRBJ1-1 many TRBD1 TRBV28 TGTGCCAGCAGTCTCTCCTCGGGACAGGGAAGGACTGAAGCTTTCTTT CASSLSSGQGRTEAFF
TRBJ1-5 - - TRBV6-2/TRBV6-3 TGTGCCAGCATGGCTCATGGGGGCAATCAGCCCCAGCATTTT CASMAHGGNQPQHF
TRBJ2-1 many - TRBV20-1 TGCAGTGCTATCCAGTTCGACGGATCCTACAATGAGCAGTTCTTC CSAIQFDGSYNEQFF
TRBJ1-1 - - TRBV7-2 TGTGCCAGCAGCTTAGGGGGGGAAGGTGGGACTGAAGCTTTCTTT CASSLGGEGGTEAFF
TRBJ2-7 - TRBD1 TRBV6-5 TGTGCCAGCAGTCACTCCGGGACAGGTGGCAGCGAGCAGTACTTC CASSHSGTGGSEQYF
TRBJ1-2 - - TRBV28 TGTGCCAGCAGTTTCGGCTTCGTTGGCTACACCTTC CASSFGFVGYTF
TRBJ2-5 few TRBD1 TRBV5-1 TGCGCCAGCAGCTCGACAGGGAACCAAGAGACCCAGTACTTC CASSSTGNQETQYF
TRBJ1-1 many TRBD1 TRBV28 TGTGCCAGCAGTTTAAGATACAGGGGGAAGTTAGGCACTGAAGCTTTCTTT CASSLRYRGKLGTEAFF
TRBJ2-4 few - TRBV7-2 TGTGCCAGCAGCCTGGACGGGACGAACATTCAGTACTTC CASSLDGTNIQYF
TRBJ2-2 few - TRBV12-3/TRBV12-4 TGTGCCAGCAGACAACGGACGGGCGGGGAGCTGTTTTTT CASRQRTGGELFF
TRBJ2-3 - TRBD2 TRBV6-5 TGTGCCAGCAGTTACCCCAGACTAGCGGGGGCACATTTAAACACAGATACGCAGTATTTT CASSYPRLAGAHLNTDTQYF
TRBJ2-1 many - TRBV7-2 TGTGCCAGCAGCTTAACAGGGATTTCCTACAATGAGCAGTTCTTC CASSLTGISYNEQFF
TRBJ1-5 many - TRBV10-3 TGTGCCATCAGTGAACGAGCAGCACTTAGCAATCAGCCCCAGCATTTT CAISERAALSNQPQHF
TRBJ2-2 few TRBD1 TRBV12-3/TRBV12-4 TGTGCCAGCAGTCACAGGGGGCCGAACACCGGGGAGCTGTTTTTT CASSHRGPNTGELFF
TRBJ2-1 - TRBD2 TRBV15 TGTGCCACCAGCAGAGACTCCGGGACTAGCGAAGACAATGAGCAGTTCTTC CATSRDSGTSEDNEQFF
TRBJ1-5 many TRBD1 TRBV12-3/TRBV12-4 TGTGCCAGCAGTGTGGACAGGGGAGTTTCGCATTTT CASSVDRGVSHF
TRBJ1-2 many - TRBV27 TGTGCCAGCAGAGAGGCAGGGAATGGCTACACCTTC CASREAGNGYTF